This T cell receptor beta chain was retrieved from a study of blood T cell repertoires in COVID-19. Generated by immunoSEQ multiplex PCR, the TCRdb table keeps only in-frame clones and is missing some. The sample yields under 250,000 clones, just over 85% seen once. Ages ranged from about 18 to 89 years, with residence in 24 US areas. There are 14 residues in the CDR3. Germline-derived CDR1 and CDR2 are MGHRA and YSYEKL. V gave up 0 bases and J gave up 1 base, with 7 bases separating them. Material: PBMCs or T cells enriched from blood (not recorded which). The TCR sequence derives from a man aged 40-49 years who had recovered from COVID-19. V usage is TRBV4-1 and J usage is TRBJ2-7; tentative D call: TRBD1 (5 bases). CDR3 amino acids: CASSQEQGSYEQYF. As DNA, the CDR3 is TGCGCCAGCAGCCAAGAGCAGGGTTCCTACGAGCAGTACTTC.